This is a list of T cell receptor beta chains from one sample in a study of blood T cell repertoires in COVID-19. The table came from immunoSEQ multiplex PCR; TCRdb's copy has only in-frame clones and leaves some out. The sample includes 84,000 or so clones, 85% of them seen just once. The sequencing input was peripheral blood. The origin of the receptors is a woman aged 70-85 years with active or convalescent COVID-19. Each CDR3 is given with its conserved first and last residue. Fields, in order: D gene, V gene, clone size, J gene, CDR3 DNA, CDR3 protein. D genes are given only for firm matches. Expanded clones are given a class, and other clones once, few, many or no size at all.

TRBD2	TRBV6-4	-	TRBJ2-7	TGTGCCAGCAGCGATCCCGGGACTAGCGGGGATTACGAGCAGTACTTC	CASSDPGTSGDYEQYF
TRBD1	TRBV7-2	-	TRBJ2-1	TGTGCCAGCAGCTTCCGGGACAGGGGCTGGCATGAGCAGTTCTTC	CASSFRDRGWHEQFF
TRBD2	TRBV14	-	TRBJ2-2	TGTGCCAGCAGCCAAGATATGAGACTAGCGGGGGCATACACCGGGGAGCTGTTTTTT	CASSQDMRLAGAYTGELFF
-	TRBV2	-	TRBJ1-3	TGTGCCAGCCAGCAACAGGGTGGTGGAAACACCATATATTTT	CASQQQGGGNTIYF
-	TRBV5-6	-	TRBJ2-3	TGTGCCAGCAGCTTAAGTAGATTCGGGGGAGGCACAGATACGCAGTATTTT	CASSLSRFGGGTDTQYF
TRBD1	TRBV3-1/TRBV3-2	-	TRBJ2-1	TGTGCCAGCAGCCAAGCCCAGGGGGCAAATGAGCAGTTCTTC	CASSQAQGANEQFF
TRBD1	TRBV7-9	-	TRBJ2-3	TGTGCCAGCAGCTTTCGAGGGGGCTTCGGAGATACGCAGTATTTT	CASSFRGGFGDTQYF
-	TRBV19	-	TRBJ1-2	TGTGCCAGTAGGCCCGAGCAAGCTAACTATGGCTACACCTTC	CASRPEQANYGYTF
TRBD2	TRBV3-1/TRBV3-2	once	TRBJ2-3	TGTGCCAGCAGCCAAAGTGGCCGGGGGGAAGGAGATACGCAGTATTTT	CASSQSGRGEGDTQYF
-	TRBV6-5	-	TRBJ2-7	TGTGCCAGCCGGTCCGCCTACGAGCAGTACTTC	CASRSAYEQYF
TRBD1	TRBV19	once	TRBJ2-7	TGTGCCAGTAGTTTACGACAGGGGGTGTACGAGCAGTACTTC	CASSLRQGVYEQYF
TRBD1	TRBV5-1	-	TRBJ1-1	TGCGCCAGCAGCTCGGACAGGGGAGGGGTAAACACTGAAGCTTTCTTT	CASSSDRGGVNTEAFF
-	TRBV5-1	-	TRBJ2-3	TGCGCCAGCAACAAAGCCCAGGACACAGATACGCAGTATTTT	CASNKAQDTDTQYF
-	TRBV5-6	-	TRBJ1-6	TGTGCCAGCAGCTTGTATTTTACAGGTCCACCCCTCCACTTT	CASSLYFTGPPLHF
-	TRBV29-1	-	TRBJ2-3	TGCAGCACTGACACAGATACGCAGTATTTT	CSTDTDTQYF
-	TRBV7-9	-	TRBJ1-6	TGTGCCAGCAGTCTCGGGGGGTTAGTACCCCTCCACTTT	CASSLGGLVPLHF
-	TRBV27	-	TRBJ1-6	TGTGCCAGCAGTACCTTACAGGGCGCGAGCTCCTATAATTCACCCCTCCACTTT	CASSTLQGASSYNSPLHF
TRBD1	TRBV15	-	TRBJ1-6	TGTGCCACCAGCACGCAGGGGGGTGGATCACCCCTCCACTTT	CATSTQGGGSPLHF
TRBD1	TRBV5-6	-	TRBJ2-5	TGTGCCAGCAGCACTCATGGGACAGGATATGTAGGACAAGAGACCCAGTACTTC	CASSTHGTGYVGQETQYF
-	TRBV4-1	-	TRBJ2-3	TGCGCCAGCAGCGAAAGGTCTTGGGACATACTCACAGATACGCAGTATTTT	CASSERSWDILTDTQYF
TRBD2	TRBV5-4	-	TRBJ2-7	TGTGCCAGCAGCTTGGATTGGGGGGGCGAGCAGTACTTC	CASSLDWGGEQYF
-	TRBV7-9	-	TRBJ2-3	TGTGCCACCCGTCGGGCAGATACGCAGTATTTT	CATRRADTQYF
TRBD1	TRBV10-2	-	TRBJ1-6	TGCGCCAGCAGTGAGGACAGGGGGCGAAATTCACCCCTCCACTTT	CASSEDRGRNSPLHF
TRBD1	TRBV10-3	-	TRBJ2-7	TGTGCCATCAGTCCCCAGACAGGGGGCTACGAGCAGTACTTC	CAISPQTGGYEQYF
TRBD1	TRBV4-1	few	TRBJ1-1	TGCGCCAGCAGCGTGGGCGGGACAGTGAACACTGAAGCTTTCTTT	CASSVGGTVNTEAFF
TRBD1	TRBV4-3	-	TRBJ2-6	TGCGCCAGCAGCCAAGTCTTAGGGACAGGGGGCTCTGGGGCCAACGTCCTGACTTTC	CASSQVLGTGGSGANVLTF
TRBD2	TRBV27	-	TRBJ2-7	TGTGCCAGCAGCTCCAGCGGGGGGCTCCACGAGCAGTACTTC	CASSSSGGLHEQYF
-	TRBV11-3	-	TRBJ1-1	TGTGCCAGCAGCTTTGGCAGGGAAAACACTGAAGCTTTCTTT	CASSFGRENTEAFF
-	TRBV12-5	once	TRBJ2-3	TGTGCTAGTGGTCGGGGGGCTAGCCTCACAGATACGCAGTATTTT	CASGRGASLTDTQYF
-	TRBV4-1	few	TRBJ1-5	TGCGCCAGCAGCCAAGGGACTGGGCAGCCCCAGCATTTT	CASSQGTGQPQHF
-	TRBV6-9	once	TRBJ2-3	TGTGCCAGCAATACGGCGGGGTTGGCCGATACGCAGTATTTT	CASNTAGLADTQYF
-	TRBV27	-	TRBJ2-1	TGTGCCAGCAGTAACAACAAAGGACTTAACTACAATGAGCAGTTCTTC	CASSNNKGLNYNEQFF
TRBD1	TRBV5-1	-	TRBJ1-1	TGCGCCAGCAGCGAGACAGGGGTAAACACTGAAGCTTTCTTT	CASSETGVNTEAFF